Given below is one T cell receptor beta chain in context. Its antigen remains unidentified. A read error may be the cause here, since a much bigger clone is one base away. The sample comes from a study of molecular identifiers for immune sequencing clone quantification (dated by TCRdb to about 2018). Study-wide context: In a replicate experiment, RNA from around 20,000 or 100,000 naive CD8 T cells was split into five aliquots, four of which were sequenced. This methods study benchmarked molecular-identifier clustering-based TCR repertoire sequencing (MIDCIRS) and TCR RNA copy counting, using CD8 T cells to do so.

Taken from the germline V gene, the CDR1 and CDR2 loops are ENHRY and SYGVKD. Counted from cysteine to phenylalanine, this CDR3 has 14 amino acids. CDR3 DNA only is kept here, 42 bases in frame from base 1. The trim is 2 bases for V and 3 bases for J, with a gap of 11 bases between the germline ends. Receptors were amplified or captured by PCR. The listed sequencing device is NextSeq 500. Preparation of bulk TCR libraries followed a previously described approach, with the TCR primers listed in Table S5. The Qiagen AllPrep DNA/RNA kit was used to purify total RNA. Reads from multiple sequencing runs of the same library were pooled before analysis. The paper's processing steps were these. Reads were retained only if an exact TCR constant sequence was present, and the retained reads were trimmed to 150 nt and grouped according to their 12-nt molecular barcodes. Reads within each barcode group were sub-clustered using a 15% Levenshtein threshold, and quality-weighted consensus sequences were constructed for each RNA molecule. Non-functional sequences were removed, as were lower-count sequences one edit away from another. Based on fitting two negative binomial distributions, any barcode sub-cluster with under 20% of the maximum read count was discarded. TCRdb reprocessing: public reads trimmed at Q25 with fastp, clones called with MiXCR, in-frame beta chains kept. Each record represents a unique CDR3 protein, reported with the most common genes and DNA among its rows. The V and J calls come from TCRdb's annotation, not from the publication. The sample data list approximately 100,000 distinct CDR3 sequences, and 36% of these were observed just once. Jointly, the top ten make up about 4.2% of the sample.

What the study reported, not specific to this receptor: Modeling estimated approximately 3 recovered TCR RNA copies per cell, compared with approximately 10 by digital PCR, which implies roughly 30% capture efficiency. When barcode sub-clustering was not used, chimeric consensus sequences inflated TCR diversity, with chimeras reaching as high as 47%. In CMV-specific effector cells, clones with more than 20 RNA copies accounted for over 99% of molecules, whereas in naive cells such clones accounted for under 1%. Spiked-in Jurkat TCR RNA (around 9 copies' worth), which is not part of the donor repertoire, was contained in the naive libraries. Highly expanded clone sizes could be underestimated because identical TCR molecules may share a barcode. Even against a background of about a million naive CD8 T cells, spiked-in Jurkat TCR RNA amounting to a single cell's worth was reported to be detectable.

Libraries of naive CD8 T cells were generated from roughly 20,000 to 1,000,000 sorted cells, with 10%, 30% or 50% of the purified RNA used. Naive CD8 T cells were FACS-sorted as CD8+CD4-CCR7+CD45RA+ on a BD FACSAria II into RLT Plus buffer. Detection sensitivity was tested by spiking Jurkat RNA equal to over 8 TCR copies' worth into samples containing roughly 17,000-1,100,000 naive CD8 T cells. CD8 T cells were enriched with RosetteSep CD8+ T Cell Enrichment Cocktail and Ficoll-Paque, followed by ACK red cell lysis. The rearranged chain carries TRBV10-3 and TRBJ2-7; the D gene is perhaps TRBD1, from 5 matching bases. The sequence was obtained from a human donor in good health. Some libraries in this study had Jurkat cell RNA spiked in. Material: naive CD8+ T cells from blood, with Jurkat cell RNA spiked in. This specimen's cell subset or site label, interpreted: FACS-sorted CD8+CD4-CCR7+CD45RA+ naive T cells. The DNA sequence follows: TGTGCCATCAGTGAGGACAGTGAGTGCTACGAGCAGTACTTC. Its protein is CAISEDSECYEQYF.